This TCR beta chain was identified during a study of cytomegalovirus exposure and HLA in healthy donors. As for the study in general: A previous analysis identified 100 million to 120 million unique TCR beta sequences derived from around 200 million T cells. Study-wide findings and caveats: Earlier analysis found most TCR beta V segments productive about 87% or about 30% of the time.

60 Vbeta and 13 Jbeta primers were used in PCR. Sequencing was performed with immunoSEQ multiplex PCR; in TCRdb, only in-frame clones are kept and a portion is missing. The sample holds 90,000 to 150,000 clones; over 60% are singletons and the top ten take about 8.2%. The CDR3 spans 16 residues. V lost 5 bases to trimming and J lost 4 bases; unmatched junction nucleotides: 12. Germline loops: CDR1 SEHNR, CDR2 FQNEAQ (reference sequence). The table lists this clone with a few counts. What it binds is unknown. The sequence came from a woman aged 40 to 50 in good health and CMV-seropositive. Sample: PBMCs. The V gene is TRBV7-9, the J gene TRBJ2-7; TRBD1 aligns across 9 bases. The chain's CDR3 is CASSGAMGQGVYEQYF. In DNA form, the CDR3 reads TGTGCCAGCAGCGGAGCCATGGGACAGGGAGTTTACGAGCAGTACTTC.